The T cell receptor beta chain under discussion was sequenced for a study of control samples from healthy donors and cancer patients. V was clipped by 8 bases and J by 7 bases; unmatched bases: 14. Per germline, CDR1 MDHEN and CDR2 SYDVKM. There are 15 residues in the CDR3. TCRdb keeps only in-frame clones here, not all; method: immunoSEQ multiplex PCR. The data show about 210,000 clones, and the top ten clones hold roughly 2.2%. Sequencing used blood. The origin of this receptor is a woman aged 30 to 39 in good health. The V call is TRBV28, the J call TRBJ2-7; 10 nucleotides align to TRBD1. CDR3 bases: TGTGCCAGCCAATCTCCGGGACAGGGGTCGGGGGAGCAGTACTTC. Amino acid sequence: CASQSPGQGSGEQYF.